One sample yielded the 15 T cell receptor beta chains listed below, sequenced in a study of control samples from healthy donors and cancer patients. Sequencing was performed with immunoSEQ multiplex PCR; in TCRdb, only in-frame clones are kept and a portion is missing. Found here are 53,000 or so clones, about nine tenths of them singletons; the top ten hold 11% to 15%. The sequenced material came from PBMCs. The receptor source for this set is a man aged 55 to 70 with head and neck cancer.

V usage is TRBV6-5 and J usage is TRBJ1-6; no clear D gene. V was shortened by 8 bases and J by 7 bases, with 18 bases between the two germline ends. Germline V gene data show CDR1 as MNHEY and CDR2 as SVGAGI. This CDR3 is built from 15 residues. DNA for the CDR3: TGTGCCAGCGCATGGGAGGGCGCAGGAAATTCACCCCTCCACTTT. It yields the protein CASAWEGAGNSPLHF.

V gene TRBV19 combines with J gene TRBJ1-6; TRBD1 agrees at 8 bases. Trimming at V came to 5 bases and at J to 10 bases, leaving 7 bases not matched to a gene. The CDR3 runs 14 residues. The germline CDR1 and CDR2 sequences are LNHDA and SQIVND (reference sequence). The CDR3 region is CASSARQGSSPLHF. Here the CDR3 DNA reads TGTGCCAGTAGTGCCCGACAGGGGTCCTCACCCCTCCACTTT.

The rearrangement joins TRBV10-3 to TRBJ2-1; 15 bases map to TRBD2. The V segment lost 8 bases and the J segment 0 bases; nucleotides outside the gene matches: 11. CDR1 is ENHRY, CDR2 SYGVKD, per germline. This CDR3 region has 19 residues. CDR3 protein: CAIGTGTSGGKSSYNEQFF. The CDR3 DNA sequence: TGTGCCATCGGAACCGGGACTAGCGGGGGGAAAAGCTCCTACAATGAGCAGTTCTTC.

The chain couples TRBV6-1 to TRBJ2-7; possibly TRBD1 or TRBD2 for D (5 bases each). This CDR3 is built from 14 residues. The V and J ends lost 2 bases and 1 base respectively, with 9 bases between them. Per germline, CDR1 MNHNS and CDR2 SASEGT. CDR3 region: CASSEPGRSYEQYF. For the CDR3, the DNA is TGTGCCAGCAGTGAACCGGGACGGTCCTACGAGCAGTACTTC.

This clone was seen a few times. The chain is built from TRBV4-1 and TRBJ1-6; no clear D. The ends were cut back, 0 bases at V and 8 bases at J, with 20 bases in the middle. This CDR3 contains 18 residues. The germline gives CDR1 MGHRA, CDR2 YSYEKL. The CDR3 sequence: CASSQDEITMVRDSPLHF. As DNA, the CDR3 is TGCGCCAGCAGCCAAGATGAGATCACCATGGTCCGGGATTCACCCCTCCACTTT.

In nucleotides, the CDR3 is TGTGCCAGCAGTCCGTCGGGAGAGCCCGCTGGAAACACCATATATTTT. It yields the protein CASSPSGEPAGNTIYF. This chain joins TRBV27 and TRBJ1-3; D not resolved. Germline V gene sequence: CDR1 MNHEY, CDR2 SMNVEV (reference sequence). The CDR3 length is 16 residues. Trimming pared 5 bases from V and 2 bases from J, leaving 16 bases between.

The rearrangement joins TRBV5-6 to TRBJ2-7; 11 bases are shared with TRBD2. J gave up 0 bases and V 3 bases, and 11 bases lay outside the gene matches. Germline CDR1 reads SGHDT; CDR2 reads YYEEEE. The CDR3 consists of 18 residues. The CDR3 bases are TGTGCCAGCAGCTCTACCGGGACTAGCGGAACGTACTCCTACGAGCAGTACTTC. Protein: CASSSTGTSGTYSYEQYF. The full variable domain, rest sourced from reference TRBV5-6 and TRBJ2-7, is DAGVTQSPTHLIKTRGQQVTLRCSPKSGHDTVSWYQQALGQGPQFIFQYYEEEERQRGNFPDRFSGHQFPNYSSELNVNALLLGDSALYLCASSSTGTSGTYSYEQYFGPGTRLTVT.

This clone appeared a few times. The chain joins TRBV7-9 to TRBJ1-1; weak D call: TRBD1 (5 bases). The germline CDR1 and CDR2 sequences are SEHNR and FQNEAQ (reference sequence). The CDR3 contains 14 residues. Between the trimmed V and J ends, which lost 11 bases and 0 bases, there was a span of 16 bases. The CDR3 region has the DNA TGTGCCGTTGGGCTGGGGGGGATGAACACTGAAGCTTTCTTT. Amino acids: CAVGLGGMNTEAFF.

The rearrangement uses TRBV5-1 and TRBJ1-1, with a weak D call TRBD1 (6 bases). Germline assignment: CDR1 SGHRS and CDR2 YFSETQ. V gave up 0 bases and J gave up 4 bases, with 13 bases separating them. The CDR3 is 15 amino acids. CDR3 region: CASSLASGAPTEAFF. The CDR3 DNA reads TGCGCCAGCAGCTTGGCTTCAGGGGCTCCCACTGAAGCTTTCTTT.

This chain joins TRBV4-1 and TRBJ1-4; D gene unclear. CDR3 length equals 16 residues. Trimming removed 2 bases at V and 4 bases at J, with 14 bases between. Germline assignment: CDR1 MGHRA and CDR2 YSYEKL. The CDR3 loop reads CASSQLEQLLNEKLFF. The DNA for the CDR3 is TGCGCCAGCAGCCAATTGGAACAGCTTCTTAATGAAAAACTGTTTTTT.

The chain is built from TRBV6-5 and TRBJ2-1, with 7 nucleotides matching TRBD2. J lost 0 bases, V lost 5 bases, and 4 bases had no gene match. This CDR3 contains 15 residues. Germline V lookup: CDR1 MNHEY, CDR2 SVGAGI. DNA of the CDR3: TGTGCCAGCAGTACTAGCGTTAGCTCCTACAATGAGCAGTTCTTC. Protein: CASSTSVSSYNEQFF.

The chain uses TRBV30 and TRBJ1-5; D ambiguous. The CDR3 extends over 14 amino acids. The V and J ends lost 3 bases and 0 bases respectively, with 9 bases between them. Germline V gives CDR1 GTSNPN, CDR2 SVGIG (reference sequence). This chain's CDR3 is CAWSQASSNQPQHF. In nucleotides, the CDR3 is TGTGCCTGGAGCCAGGCTTCTAGCAATCAGCCCCAGCATTTT.

The chain combines TRBV5-4 with TRBJ2-1, with TRBD1 identical over 9 bases. The ends lost 4 bases at V and 4 bases at J; junction bases unmatched: 6. CDR3 length: 15 residues. From germline, CDR1 is SGHNT and CDR2 YYREEE (reference sequence). The CDR3 bases are TGTGCCAGCAGCACAGGGACAGGGTTATACAATGAGCAGTTCTTC. Translating it yields CASSTGTGLYNEQFF.

V and J are TRBV10-2 and TRBJ1-2; 8 bases map to TRBD1. Trimming removed 5 bases from V and 7 bases from J; junction bases left unmatched: 6. Germline lookup yields CDR1 WSHSY and CDR2 SAAADI. The CDR3 spans 13 residues. The CDR3 region has the DNA TGCGCCAGCAGTTTGGGACAGGAGCGTGGCTACACCTTC. This translates into CASSLGQERGYTF.

V is TRBV6-1 and J is TRBJ1-1; weak D call: TRBD1 (5 bases). This CDR3 is 14 amino acids long. CDR1 MNHNS and CDR2 SASEGT come from the germline V gene. The V gene lost 2 bases and the J gene lost 4 bases, with 11 bases spanning the gap. CDR3 sequence (DNA): TGTGCCAGCAGTGAACATCAGGGAGTCACTGAAGCTTTCTTT. Its protein product is CASSEHQGVTEAFF.